One and the same sample provided the 16 T cell receptor beta chains below, sequenced in a study of blood T cell repertoires in COVID-19. Sequencing used immunoSEQ multiplex PCR; TCRdb keeps in-frame clones, though not all of them. This sample carries 50,000 to 70,000 clones, 75% to 85% of them seen once, and the ten largest clones take less than 6.5%. Sequenced material: peripheral blood. These receptors all come from a woman in her sixties with acute or convalescent COVID-19.

This chain connects TRBV10-1 to TRBJ2-3; possible D gene TRBD1, 6 bases. V was shortened by 5 bases and J by 4 bases, with 13 bases between the two germline ends. The CDR3 runs to 14 residues. The germline gives CDR1 WNHNN, CDR2 SYGVQD (reference sequence). The CDR3 protein is CASSPSGVADTQYF. The CDR3 region has the DNA TGCGCCAGCAGTCCTTCAGGGGTGGCAGATACGCAGTATTTT.

The chain carries TRBV6-1 and TRBJ1-5; 7 positions match TRBD1. J gave up 1 base and V 2 bases, and 11 bases lay outside the gene matches. The CDR3 extends over 18 amino acids. Germline CDR1 is MNHNS and CDR2 is SASEGT. CDR3 protein: CASSENPTGFESNQPQHF. DNA of the CDR3: TGTGCCAGCAGTGAAAACCCGACAGGGTTTGAGAGCAATCAGCCCCAGCATTTT.

V is TRBV6-6 and J is TRBJ2-2; TRBD2 aligns across 11 bases. J was trimmed by 5 bases and V by 5 bases; bases with no gene match: 16. Germline V gives CDR1 MNHNY, CDR2 SVGAGI (reference sequence). The CDR3 is 19 amino acids. DNA of the CDR3: TGTGCCAGCAGTCCACCGCCCCGGTGGGTAGCGGGGGGGACCGGGGAGCTGTTTTTT. Protein: CASSPPPRWVAGGTGELFF.

This sequence joins TRBV29-1 and TRBJ1-1, with 7 bases matching TRBD1. Germline CDR1 is SQVTM and CDR2 is ANQGSEA. CDR3 size: 14 residues. The V segment lost 6 bases and the J segment 1 base; nucleotides outside the gene matches: 8. The CDR3 sequence is CSVDPTGQNTEAFF. DNA of the CDR3: TGCAGCGTCGACCCGACAGGGCAGAACACTGAAGCTTTCTTT.

The genes are TRBV7-9 and TRBJ2-1, with 13 bases that match TRBD2. V shed 2 bases, J shed 6 bases, and the junction held 10 bases outside the gene matches. From germline, CDR1 is SEHNR and CDR2 FQNEAQ (reference sequence). This CDR3 spans 18 amino acids. The CDR3 DNA is TGTGCCAGCAGCTTAAAGGGAGAACTAGCGGGGGGGCCCAATGAGCAGTTCTTC. Residues: CASSLKGELAGGPNEQFF.

V usage is TRBV5-1 and J usage is TRBJ1-2; 9 bases agree with TRBD1. J lost 2 bases, V lost 0 bases, and 2 bases had no gene match. CDR1 SGHRS and CDR2 YFSETQ come from the germline V gene. The CDR3 spans 15 residues. CDR3 bases: TGCGCCAGCAGCTTGGCCGGGACAGGGAACTATGGCTACACCTTC. This sequence encodes CASSLAGTGNYGYTF.

The chain employs TRBV5-1 and TRBJ1-1, with D possibly TRBD1 on 6 matching bases. The CDR3 spans 14 residues. The germline V and J ends were trimmed by 4 bases and 5 bases, with 15 bases remaining between them. Germline values: CDR1 SGHRS, CDR2 YFSETQ. The CDR3 DNA reads as TGCGCCAGCAGCCCAAACAGGGATGGAACTGAAGCTTTCTTT. This translates into CASSPNRDGTEAFF.

This chain joins TRBV10-2 and TRBJ1-4; TRBD1 might be the D (6 bases). Looked up from germline, CDR1 is WSHSY and CDR2 is SAAADI. The V gene lost 8 bases and the J gene lost 15 bases, with 16 bases spanning the gap. This CDR3 has 11 residues. In DNA form, the CDR3 reads TGCGCCAGCGTTGCCTCGGGACAAATGTTTTTT. This sequence encodes CASVASGQMFF.

The chain joins TRBV5-6 to TRBJ1-1, with 8 bases identical to TRBD1. V lost 5 bases to trimming and J lost 1 base; unmatched junction nucleotides: 4. The CDR3 totals 14 residues. CDR1 and CDR2 (germline): SGHDT, YYEEEE. This chain's CDR3 is CASSSDRANTEAFF. For the CDR3, the DNA is TGTGCCAGCAGTTCGGACAGGGCGAACACTGAAGCTTTCTTT.

This clone has a single count. The DNA for the CDR3 is TGTGCCAGCAGCAAAGTCGGACAGGAGCACACTGAAGCTTTCTTT. This gives the protein CASSKVGQEHTEAFF. This chain joins TRBV21-1 and TRBJ1-1; the table assigns TRBD1, which was not confirmed against the DNA. TRBV21-1 is tagged as a pseudogene. This CDR3 has 15 residues.

This clone was picked up one time. V gene TRBV10-3 combines with J gene TRBJ2-1; 11 bases align to TRBD2. Germline values: CDR1 ENHRY, CDR2 SYGVKD. The CDR3 loop spans 18 amino acids. The trim removed 10 bases at V and 3 bases at J, leaving 17 bases unmatched. The CDR3 spells CATRGASGGLPLYNEQFF. The CDR3 DNA reads as TGTGCCACCCGAGGGGCTAGCGGGGGGCTACCCCTCTACAATGAGCAGTTCTTC.

This clone was seen a single time. The V gene is TRBV12-3 or TRBV12-4, the J gene TRBJ1-1, with TRBD1 as a possible D gene (6 bases). The V and J ends lost 5 bases and 10 bases respectively, with 11 bases between them. The CDR3 is made up of 11 amino acids. The CDR3 coding sequence is TGTGCCAGCAGTCGGGGGGCCCGAGCTTTCTTT. Its translation is CASSRGARAFF.

V gene TRBV9 combines with J gene TRBJ1-1; 9 bases fit TRBD1. The germline gives CDR1 SGDLS, CDR2 YYNGEE. After removal of 4 bases from V and 5 bases from J, the junction contained 3 bases not matched to a gene. The length of the CDR3 is 13 residues. The chain's CDR3 is CASSPQGATEAFF. The CDR3 nucleotides are TGTGCCAGCAGCCCACAGGGGGCAACTGAAGCTTTCTTT.

The chain couples TRBV19 to TRBJ2-7, with 8 bases matching TRBD1. With V trimmed by 5 bases and J by 0 bases, 6 bases remained unmatched. The CDR3 sequence is 15 residues long. Germline V CDR1 and CDR2: LNHDA, SQIVND (reference sequence). CDR3 in amino acids: CASSPGQGRSYEQYF. The CDR3 region has the DNA TGTGCCAGTAGTCCTGGACAGGGCCGCTCCTACGAGCAGTACTTC.

This clone was counted between two and nine times. V usage is TRBV6-5 and J usage is TRBJ1-1, with D perhaps TRBD1 (5 bases). The CDR3 is made up of 12 amino acids. V was trimmed by 6 bases and J by 8 bases, leaving 13 bases between them. The germline V gene has CDR1 MNHEY and CDR2 SVGAGI. The CDR3 bases are TGTGCCAGCAGCCCCGGACATTCCGAAGCTTTCTTT. Its protein is CASSPGHSEAFF.

The J gene is TRBJ1-5, the V gene TRBV24-1; the match to TRBD1 covers 11 bases. V was pared by 3 bases and J by 7 bases, with 4 bases of the junction left unmatched. The CDR3 covers 15 residues. Germline lookup yields CDR1 KGHDR and CDR2 SFDVKD. CDR3 amino acids: CATSDGQGADQPQHF. The CDR3 DNA reads as TGTGCCACCAGTGATGGACAGGGGGCGGACCAGCCCCAGCATTTT.